Sequencing of this T cell receptor beta chain was carried out in a study of regulatory T cells in long-lasting Graves disease. Time point meaning: newly diagnosed GD, antithyroid drugs for less than 3 months. After RNA was extracted from PBMCs, the TCR library was made from it. Investigators report Graves' disease was diagnosed under American Thyroid Association guidelines. Germline-derived CDR1 and CDR2 are SEHNR and FQNEAQ (reference sequence). V shed 6 bases and J shed 3 bases, with 18 bases lying between them. The CDR3 has 15 residues. Arm-PCR of CDR3 regions with iRepertoire HTBI primers generated TCR beta libraries. TCRdb independently ran MiXCR on the multiplex PCR reads; one entry per CDR3 protein. The top ten hold approximately 9% of the sample, which has roughly 500,000 distinct CDR3 sequences, about 12% seen once. This clonotype was observed a few times. These data also featured in a second study, about T cells in Graves' hyperthyroidism and ophthalmopathy. That source adds: Graves' hyperthyroidism is called stable when ophthalmopathy does not progress within 18 months. RT-PCR in the first round (using the HTBI primer set) targeted the TCR CDR3. Among clonotypes expanded in thyroid above 0.001, most were also found in blood.

The V call is TRBV7-9, the J call TRBJ2-7; possibly TRBD1 or TRBD2 for D (5 bases each). The TCR sequence derives from a woman in her 30s with Graves disease. Material: peripheral blood mononuclear cells (PBMCs), obtained at new diagnosis, from a patient treated with antithyroid drugs. The CDR3 sequence is CASRQALGTVYEQYF. DNA of the CDR3: TGTGCCAGCAGACAAGCCCTAGGGACGGTCTACGAGCAGTACTTC.